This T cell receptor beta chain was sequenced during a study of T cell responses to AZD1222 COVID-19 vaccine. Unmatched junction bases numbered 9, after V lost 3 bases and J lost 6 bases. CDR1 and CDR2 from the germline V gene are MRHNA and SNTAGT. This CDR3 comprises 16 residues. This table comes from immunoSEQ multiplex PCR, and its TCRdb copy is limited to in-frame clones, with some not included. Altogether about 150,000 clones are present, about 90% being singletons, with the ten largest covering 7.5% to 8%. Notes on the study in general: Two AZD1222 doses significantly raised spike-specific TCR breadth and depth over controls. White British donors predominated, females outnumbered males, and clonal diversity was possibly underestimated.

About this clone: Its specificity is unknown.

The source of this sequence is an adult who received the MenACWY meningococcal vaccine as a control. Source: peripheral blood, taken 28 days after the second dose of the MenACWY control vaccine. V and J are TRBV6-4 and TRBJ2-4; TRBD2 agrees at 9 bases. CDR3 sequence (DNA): TGTGCCAGCAGTGAATCGCCGGGACTAGCATCAAACATTCAGTACTTC. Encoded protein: CASSESPGLASNIQYF.